The sequence of this T cell receptor (beta chain) was determined in a study of beta chain features in type 1 diabetes. This clone was seen more than once but under ten times. Every bit of the isolated RNA underwent reverse transcription, so sequencing read expressed TCRB transcripts. Reads from naive, central memory and regulatory T cell samples averaged around 3.5 million. The assay was immunoSEQ multiplex PCR, and TCRdb's table has in-frame clones only and misses some. This table has under 250,000 clones, about 11% appearing once. J was trimmed by 4 bases and V by 4 bases; bases with no gene match: 9. The CDR3 contains 16 residues. Germline V gene data show CDR1 as MGHDK and CDR2 as SYGVNS.

The sequence derives from a man aged 18-30 years in good health. The V and J genes are TRBV25-1 and TRBJ2-1; 8 bases match TRBD1. Sequencing used central memory CD4+ T cells from blood. CDR3 sequence reads: CASSVSGGAEYNEQFF. DNA for the CDR3: TGTGCCAGCAGTGTCTCAGGGGGCGCGGAATACAATGAGCAGTTCTTC.